This T cell receptor (beta chain) stems from a study of identical twins. After template switching added a universal primer site, the resulting cDNA carried unique molecular identifiers. One entry per CDR3 protein results from TCRdb running MiXCR on the 5' RACE reads. The table has hundreds of thousands of distinct CDR3 sequences, more than 20% seen once. Study-wide results and limits: A lower insertion count was a feature of abundant cord blood beta clonotypes, with no such feature in memory repertoires. Surplus twin overlap in beta out-of-frame sequences was less pronounced. In zero-insertion analyses, partial confounding could arise from invariant MAIT and iNKT cells.

Turning to this clonotype: What it binds is not known.

These sequences were also reported in another study, on yellow fever vaccine responses in identical twins.

The source is a woman between 18 and 29 years old in good health. The source material was CD4+ T cells sorted from blood.

CDR3 coding DNA: TGTGCCAGTAGACTGGGGACCGGGGAGCTGTTTTTT. This translates into CASRLGTGELFF. The chain recombines TRBV28 with TRBJ2-2; D gene uncertain. Trimming shortened V by 9 bases and J by 5 bases, and 10 bases separated the two germline ends. Germline V gives CDR1 MDHEN, CDR2 SYDVKM. The CDR3 has 12 amino acids.